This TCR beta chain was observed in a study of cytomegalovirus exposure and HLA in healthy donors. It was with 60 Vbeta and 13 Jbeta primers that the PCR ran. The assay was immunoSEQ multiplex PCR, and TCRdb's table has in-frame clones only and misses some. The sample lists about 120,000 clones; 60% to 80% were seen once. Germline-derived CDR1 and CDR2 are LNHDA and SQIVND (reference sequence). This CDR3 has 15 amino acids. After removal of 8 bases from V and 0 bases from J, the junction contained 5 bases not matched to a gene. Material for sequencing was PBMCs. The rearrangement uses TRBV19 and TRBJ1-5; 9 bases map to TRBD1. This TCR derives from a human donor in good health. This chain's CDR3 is CASAGQGNSNQPQHF. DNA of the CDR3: TGTGCCAGTGCGGGACAGGGAAATAGCAATCAGCCCCAGCATTTT.